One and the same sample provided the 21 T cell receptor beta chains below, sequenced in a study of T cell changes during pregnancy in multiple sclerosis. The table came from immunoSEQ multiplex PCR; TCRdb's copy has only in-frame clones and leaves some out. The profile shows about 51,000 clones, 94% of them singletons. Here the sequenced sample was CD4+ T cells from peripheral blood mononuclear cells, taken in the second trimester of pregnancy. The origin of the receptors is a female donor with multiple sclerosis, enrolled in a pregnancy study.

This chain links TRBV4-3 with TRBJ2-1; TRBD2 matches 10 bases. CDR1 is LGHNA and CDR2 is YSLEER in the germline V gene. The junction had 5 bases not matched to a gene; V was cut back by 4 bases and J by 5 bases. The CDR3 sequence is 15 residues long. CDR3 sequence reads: CASSRTSGADNEQFF. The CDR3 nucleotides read TGCGCCAGCAGCCGCACTAGCGGGGCAGACAATGAGCAGTTCTTC.

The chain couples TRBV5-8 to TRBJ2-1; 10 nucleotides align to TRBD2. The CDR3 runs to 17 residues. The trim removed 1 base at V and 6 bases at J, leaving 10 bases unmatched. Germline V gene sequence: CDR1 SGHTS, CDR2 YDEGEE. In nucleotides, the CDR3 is TGTGCCAGCAGCTTGACCCTTGGACTAGCGGTAACCAATGAGCAGTTCTTC. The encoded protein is CASSLTLGLAVTNEQFF.

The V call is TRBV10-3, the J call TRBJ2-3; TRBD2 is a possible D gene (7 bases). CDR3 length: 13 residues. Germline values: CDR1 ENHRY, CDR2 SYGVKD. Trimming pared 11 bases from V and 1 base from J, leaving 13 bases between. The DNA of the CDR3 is TGTGCCGGAGGGGAGGGGGGCACAGATACGCAGTATTTT. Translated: CAGGEGGTDTQYF.

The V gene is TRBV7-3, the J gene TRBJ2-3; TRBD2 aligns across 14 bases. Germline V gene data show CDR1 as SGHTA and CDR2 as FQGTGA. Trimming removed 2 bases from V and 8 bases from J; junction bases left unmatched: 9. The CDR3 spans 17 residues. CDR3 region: CASSLGLAGGFWGTQYF. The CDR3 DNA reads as TGTGCCAGCAGCTTAGGACTAGCGGGGGGTTTTTGGGGTACGCAGTATTTT. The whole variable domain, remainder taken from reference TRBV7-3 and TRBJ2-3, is GAGVSQTPSNKVTEKGKYVELRCDPISGHTALYWYRQSLGQGPEFLIYFQGTGAADDSGLPNDRFFAVRPEGSVSTLKIQRTERGDSAVYLCASSLGLAGGFWGTQYFGPGTRLTVL.

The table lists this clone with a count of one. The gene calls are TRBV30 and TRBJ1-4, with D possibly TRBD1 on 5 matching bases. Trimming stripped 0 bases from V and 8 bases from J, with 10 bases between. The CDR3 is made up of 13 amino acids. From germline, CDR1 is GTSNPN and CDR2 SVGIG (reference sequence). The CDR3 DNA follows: TGTGCCTGGAGTGTACAGGTTATAGAAAAACTGTTTTTT. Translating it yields CAWSVQVIEKLFF.

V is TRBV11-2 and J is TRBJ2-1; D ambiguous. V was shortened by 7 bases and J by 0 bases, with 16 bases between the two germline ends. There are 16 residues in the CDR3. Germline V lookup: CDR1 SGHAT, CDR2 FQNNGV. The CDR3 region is CASTDSRRRSYNEQFF. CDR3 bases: TGTGCCAGCACCGACTCTAGGCGACGCTCCTACAATGAGCAGTTCTTC.

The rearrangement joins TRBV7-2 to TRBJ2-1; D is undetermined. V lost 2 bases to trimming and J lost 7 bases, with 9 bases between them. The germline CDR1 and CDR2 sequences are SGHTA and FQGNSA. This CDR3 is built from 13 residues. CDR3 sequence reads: CASSLRSRNEQFF. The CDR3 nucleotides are TGTGCCAGCAGCTTAAGGAGTCGAAATGAGCAGTTCTTC.

CDR3 in amino acids: CASSELASGGRETQYF. The CDR3 region has the DNA TGTGCCAGCAGTGAACTGGCCAGCGGGGGCCGAGAGACCCAGTACTTC. The V gene is TRBV2, the J gene TRBJ2-5, with 8 bases identical to TRBD2. The CDR3 spans 16 residues. V lost 2 bases, J lost 4 bases, and 9 bases stayed unmatched. In germline, CDR1 is SNHLY, CDR2 FYNNEI.

The CDR3 region has the DNA TGTGCCAGTAGTATGGGGGGAGGGGTTAAGCATCAGCCCCAGCATTTT. As protein: CASSMGGGVKHQPQHF. The rearrangement joins TRBV19 to TRBJ1-5, with D perhaps matching TRBD1 (5 bases). CDR3 size: 16 residues. The germline CDR1 and CDR2 sequences are LNHDA and SQIVND (reference sequence). V was pared by 3 bases and J by 5 bases, with 17 bases between.

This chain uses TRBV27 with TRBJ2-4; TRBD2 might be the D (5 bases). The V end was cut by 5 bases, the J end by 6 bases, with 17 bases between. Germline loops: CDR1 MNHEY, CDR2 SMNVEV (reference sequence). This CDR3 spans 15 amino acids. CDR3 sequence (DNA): TGTGCCAGCAGTCTCTCTACTAGGGTTGGAAACATTCAGTACTTC. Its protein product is CASSLSTRVGNIQYF.

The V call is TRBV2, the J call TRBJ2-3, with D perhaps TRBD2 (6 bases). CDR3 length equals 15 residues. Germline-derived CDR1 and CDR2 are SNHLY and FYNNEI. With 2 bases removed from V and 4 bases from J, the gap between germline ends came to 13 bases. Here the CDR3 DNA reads TGTGCCAGCAGTGAATGGGTACTAGCTGCAGATACGCAGTATTTT. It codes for CASSEWVLAADTQYF.

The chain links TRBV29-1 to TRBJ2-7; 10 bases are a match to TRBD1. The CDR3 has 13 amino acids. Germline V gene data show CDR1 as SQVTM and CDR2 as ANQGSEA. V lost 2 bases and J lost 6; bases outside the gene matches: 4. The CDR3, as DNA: TGCAGCGTTGAAAGGGACAGGGGTCCCGAGCAGTACTTC. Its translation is CSVERDRGPEQYF.

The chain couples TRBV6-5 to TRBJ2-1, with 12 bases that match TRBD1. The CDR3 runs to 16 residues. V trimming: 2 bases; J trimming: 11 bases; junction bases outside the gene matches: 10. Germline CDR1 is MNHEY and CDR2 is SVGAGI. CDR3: CASSYQPGQGASKQFF. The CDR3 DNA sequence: TGTGCCAGCAGTTACCAACCGGGACAGGGGGCGTCGAAGCAGTTCTTC.

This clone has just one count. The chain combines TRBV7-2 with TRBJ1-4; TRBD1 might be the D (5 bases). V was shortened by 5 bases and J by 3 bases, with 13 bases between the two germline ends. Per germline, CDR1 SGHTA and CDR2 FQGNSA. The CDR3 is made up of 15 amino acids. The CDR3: CASSPQIGANEKLFF. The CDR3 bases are TGTGCCAGCAGCCCCCAGATAGGGGCTAATGAAAAACTGTTTTTT.

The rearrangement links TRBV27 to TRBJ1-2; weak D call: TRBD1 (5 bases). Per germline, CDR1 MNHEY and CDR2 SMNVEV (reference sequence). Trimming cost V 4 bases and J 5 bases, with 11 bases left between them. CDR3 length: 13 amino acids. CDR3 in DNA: TGTGCCAGCAGTTCCTCGGGACTTTATGGCTACACCTTC. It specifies CASSSSGLYGYTF.

The CDR3 DNA reads as TGTGCCAGCACCCAAGACAGTTTTTATAATTCACCCCTCCACTTT. Translated, it gives CASTQDSFYNSPLHF. The V and J genes are TRBV6-5 and TRBJ1-6; TRBD1 might be the D (5 bases). This CDR3 has 15 residues. Trimming cost V 7 bases and J 4 bases, with 14 bases left between them. Germline CDR1 and CDR2: MNHEY and SVGAGI.

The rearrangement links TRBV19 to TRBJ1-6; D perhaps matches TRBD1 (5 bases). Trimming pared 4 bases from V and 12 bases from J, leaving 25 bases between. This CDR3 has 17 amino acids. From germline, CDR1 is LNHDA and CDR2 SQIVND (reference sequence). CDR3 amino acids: CASSTIGARHPKLPLHF. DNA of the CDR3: TGTGCCAGTAGTACAATTGGGGCTCGACATCCCAAGCTACCCCTCCACTTT.

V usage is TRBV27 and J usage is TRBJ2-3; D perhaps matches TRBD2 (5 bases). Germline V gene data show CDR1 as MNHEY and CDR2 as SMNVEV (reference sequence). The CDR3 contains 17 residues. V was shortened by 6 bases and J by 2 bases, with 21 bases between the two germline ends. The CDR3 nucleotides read TGTGCCAGCAGCCGTGAGGGCGGTCTAGGAAACACAGATACGCAGTATTTT. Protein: CASSREGGLGNTDTQYF.

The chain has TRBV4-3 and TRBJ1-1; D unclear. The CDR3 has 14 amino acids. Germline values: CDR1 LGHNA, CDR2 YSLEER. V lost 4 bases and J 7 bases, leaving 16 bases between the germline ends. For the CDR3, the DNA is TGCGCCAGCAGCCTCCTGGGAGGGTATGGTGAAGCTTTCTTT. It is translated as CASSLLGGYGEAFF.

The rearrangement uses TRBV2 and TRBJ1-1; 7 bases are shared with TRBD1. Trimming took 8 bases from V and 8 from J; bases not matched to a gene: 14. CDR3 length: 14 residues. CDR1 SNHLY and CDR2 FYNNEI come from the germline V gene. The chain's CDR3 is CASHRGQGEQEAFF. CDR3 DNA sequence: TGTGCCAGCCACAGAGGGCAGGGGGAACAAGAAGCTTTCTTT. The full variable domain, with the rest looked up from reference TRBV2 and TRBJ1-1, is EPEVTQTPSHQVTQMGQEVILRCVPISNHLYFYWYRQILGQKVEFLVSFYNNEISEKSEIFDDQFSVERPDGSNFTLKIRSTKLEDSAMYFCASHRGQGEQEAFFGQGTRLTVV.

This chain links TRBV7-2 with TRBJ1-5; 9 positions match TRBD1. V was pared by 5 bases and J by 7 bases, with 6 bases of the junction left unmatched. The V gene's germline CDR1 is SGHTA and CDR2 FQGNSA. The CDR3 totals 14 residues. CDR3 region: CASSRGQGVQPQHF. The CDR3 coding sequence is TGTGCCAGCAGCCGGGGACAGGGCGTACAGCCCCAGCATTTT.